Below are 6 T cell receptor beta chains sequenced from a single sample in a study of cytotoxic CD8 clonotypes in ibrutinib-treated CLL. Sequencing was performed with immunoSEQ multiplex PCR; in TCRdb, only in-frame clones are kept and a portion is missing. The sample records over 100,000 clones, 70% to 90% being singletons. The sequenced sample was PBMCs, obtained after 24 months of ibrutinib treatment. The origin of the receptors is a human donor with chronic lymphocytic leukemia.

This rearrangement joins TRBV11-1 to TRBJ2-1; D is undetermined. V lost 1 base and J lost 11, with 12 bases in between. The CDR3 covers 13 residues. Germline-derived CDR1 and CDR2 are SGHAT and FQDESV (reference sequence). CDR3 sequence reads: CASSLESRQQQFF. CDR3 nucleotide sequence: TGTGCCAGCAGCTTAGAATCTAGACAACAGCAGTTCTTC.

This clone was seen a handful of times. The CDR3 coding sequence is TGTGCCAGCAGCACGTCCTGGCTTCAGTACTTC. Residues: CASSTSWLQYF. The chain carries TRBV7-8 and TRBJ2-4; D unresolved. V gave up 5 bases and J gave up 11 bases, with 10 bases separating them. Germline-derived CDR1 and CDR2 are SGHVS and FQNEAQ. CDR3 length equals 11 residues.

This chain links TRBV7-9 with TRBJ1-1, with no clear D. This CDR3 region has 13 residues. V lost 1 base, J lost 5 bases, and 8 bases lay in between. Germline CDR1 reads SEHNR; CDR2 reads FQNEAQ (reference sequence). The chain's CDR3 is CASSLDEQTEAFF. CDR3 nucleotides: TGTGCCAGCAGCTTAGATGAGCAAACTGAAGCTTTCTTT.

J is TRBJ2-1 and V is TRBV7-9; the match to TRBD2 covers 9 bases. V dropped 5 bases and J dropped 6; count of bases not matched to a gene: 20. The germline gives CDR1 SEHNR, CDR2 FQNEAQ (reference sequence). This CDR3 comprises 19 residues. The CDR3 loop reads CASSQAGASGIRGGNEQFF. The CDR3 coding sequence is TGTGCCAGCAGCCAAGCGGGGGCTAGCGGGATCCGAGGGGGCAATGAGCAGTTCTTC.

The chain links TRBV7-2 to TRBJ1-5; the match to TRBD1 covers 9 bases. Germline CDR1 reads SGHTA; CDR2 reads FQGNSA. The length of the CDR3 is 15 residues. Trimming removed 5 bases from V and 7 bases from J; junction bases left unmatched: 9. CDR3 coding DNA: TGTGCCAGCAGCCTGGACAGGGGAAATGGGCAGCCCCAGCATTTT. Translated, it gives CASSLDRGNGQPQHF.

The rearrangement uses TRBV10-3 and TRBJ1-5, with D perhaps TRBD1 (6 bases). CDR3 length equals 15 residues. Germline V gene data show CDR1 as ENHRY and CDR2 as SYGVKD. With 3 bases removed from V and 6 bases from J, the gap between germline ends came to 15 bases. The CDR3 region is CAISESRTVGQPQHF. CDR3 DNA sequence: TGTGCCATCAGTGAATCCCGGACAGTGGGTCAGCCCCAGCATTTT.